The following is a T cell receptor beta chain sequence with its context. Antigen unknown. The use of a sample-barcoded 5' primer and a J-beta primer mix characterized a second PCR of roughly 6 to 11 cycles. Each CDR3 protein gets one entry after TCRdb re-called the 5' RACE reads with MiXCR. Of under 2,000,000 distinct CDR3 sequences listed, around half are singletons. Ranging in age from about 6 to 100, the donors were healthy Caucasian individuals from Russia. The data are from a study of blood T cells in healthy people across ages. Notes on the study in general: The study regarded diversity estimates from one million T cells as underestimates. The percentage of naive T cells correlated strongly with TCR beta diversity. Roughly linear age-related decline in beta diversity appeared, significant by age 40.

V dropped 8 bases and J dropped 10; count of bases not matched to a gene: 5. Germline V gene sequence: CDR1 MDHEN, CDR2 SYDVKM. The CDR3 loop spans 11 amino acids. The gene calls are TRBV28 and TRBJ2-1; TRBD2 agrees at 7 bases. The sample comprised blood. The receptor was isolated from a woman aged 40 to 55 in good health. CDR3 bases: TGTGCCAGCGAAAAGGGACTAGAGCAGTTCTTC. Protein: CASEKGLEQFF.